This T cell receptor (beta chain) was profiled in a study of blood T cell repertoires in COVID-19. About the research overall: Whether acute or convalescent, the COVID-19 samples came from the United States, Italy and Spain. T cells, B-cell-depleted T cells, or PBMCs provided the cDNA or gDNA that served as material.

In the authors' methods: Amplification of reference gene primers provided the estimated nucleated cell counts. Clones were sequenced by immunoSEQ multiplex PCR, and TCRdb holds only the in-frame ones, with some missing. V and J calls and clone size are copied from that table; D and trimming were computed from the DNA. Here the sample spans under 150,000 clones, 69% being singletons. Trimming removed 7 bases from V and 7 bases from J, with 17 bases in between. The germline V gene encodes CDR1 SNHLY and CDR2 FYNNEI. CDR3 length: 13 residues. The sequenced material came from peripheral blood. The clonotype comes from a woman aged 70-85 years with acute or convalescent COVID-19. The chain links TRBV2 to TRBJ2-7; possible D gene TRBD1, 6 bases. In DNA form, the CDR3 reads TGTGCCAGCAAACCGGGACATCGGAGTGAGCAGTACTTC. It translates to CASKPGHRSEQYF.